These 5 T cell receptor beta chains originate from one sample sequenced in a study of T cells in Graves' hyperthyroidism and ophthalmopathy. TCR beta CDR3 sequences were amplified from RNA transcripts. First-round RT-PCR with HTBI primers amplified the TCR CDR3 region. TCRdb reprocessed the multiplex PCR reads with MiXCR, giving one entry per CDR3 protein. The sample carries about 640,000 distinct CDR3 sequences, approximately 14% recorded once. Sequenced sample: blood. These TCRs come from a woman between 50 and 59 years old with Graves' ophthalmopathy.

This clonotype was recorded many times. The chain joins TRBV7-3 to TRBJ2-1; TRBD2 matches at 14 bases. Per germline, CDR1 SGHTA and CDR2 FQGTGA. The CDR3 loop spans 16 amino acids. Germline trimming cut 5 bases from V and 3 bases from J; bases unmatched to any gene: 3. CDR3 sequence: CASSETSGRDYNEQFF. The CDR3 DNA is TGTGCCAGCAGCGAGACTAGCGGGAGGGACTACAATGAGCAGTTCTTC.

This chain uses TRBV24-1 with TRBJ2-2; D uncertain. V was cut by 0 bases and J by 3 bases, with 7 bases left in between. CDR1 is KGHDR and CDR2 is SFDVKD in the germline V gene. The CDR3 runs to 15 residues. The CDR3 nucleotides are TGTGCCACCAGTGATTTGCATTCCGACACCGGGGAGCTGTTTTTT. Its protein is CATSDLHSDTGELFF.

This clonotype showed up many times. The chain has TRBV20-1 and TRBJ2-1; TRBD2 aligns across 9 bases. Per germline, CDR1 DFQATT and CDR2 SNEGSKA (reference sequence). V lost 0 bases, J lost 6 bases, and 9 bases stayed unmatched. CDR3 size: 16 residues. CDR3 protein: CSARDIAGVPRNEQFF. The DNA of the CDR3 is TGCAGTGCTAGAGATATAGCGGGAGTACCTCGCAATGAGCAGTTCTTC.

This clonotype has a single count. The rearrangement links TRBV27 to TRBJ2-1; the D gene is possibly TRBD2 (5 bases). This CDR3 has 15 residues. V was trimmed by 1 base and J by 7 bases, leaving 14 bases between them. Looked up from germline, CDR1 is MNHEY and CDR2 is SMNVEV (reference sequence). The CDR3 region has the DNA TGTGCCAGCAGTTTATGGGTCGGGGTTGAGAATGAGCAGTTCTTC. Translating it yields CASSLWVGVENEQFF.

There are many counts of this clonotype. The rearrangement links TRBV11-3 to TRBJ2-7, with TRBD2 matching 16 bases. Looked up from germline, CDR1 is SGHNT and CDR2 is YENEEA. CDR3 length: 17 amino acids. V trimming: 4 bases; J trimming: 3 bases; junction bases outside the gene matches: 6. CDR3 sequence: CASSSGTSGRALYEQYF. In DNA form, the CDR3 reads TGTGCCAGCAGCTCCGGGACTAGCGGGAGGGCCCTCTACGAGCAGTACTTC. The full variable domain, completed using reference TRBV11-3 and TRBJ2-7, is EAGVVQSPRYKIIEKKQPVAFWCNPISGHNTLYWYLQNLGQGPELLIRYENEEAVDDSQLPKDRFSAERLKGVDSTLKIQPAELGDSAVYLCASSSGTSGRALYEQYFGPGTRLTVT.